These T cell receptor beta chains were read from a single sample in a study of blood T cell repertoires in COVID-19. Generated by immunoSEQ multiplex PCR, the TCRdb table keeps only in-frame clones and is missing some. Of about 140,000 clones listed, about 80% are singletons. Material for sequencing was peripheral blood. Receptor source: a woman aged 55-69 years with acute or convalescent COVID-19. Both conserved end residues are part of each CDR3. The D gene is left open where the match is weak. Size is stated for part of the rows, as once, few or many counts, or as a class when the clone is expanded.

j_call,clone_size,v_call,d_call,cdr3_aa,cdr3_nt
TRBJ2-1,.,TRBV5-1,TRBD2,CASCYSGGRKANEQFF,TGCGCCAGCTGTTATTCCGGCGGGAGAAAGGCTAATGAGCAGTTCTTC
TRBJ1-4,.,TRBV5-1,TRBD1,CASSWDSEKLFF,TGCGCCAGCAGCTGGGACAGTGAAAAACTGTTTTTT
TRBJ1-2,.,TRBV29-1,.,CSVATGFQDGYTF,TGCAGCGTTGCGACAGGTTTCCAGGATGGCTACACCTTC
TRBJ2-1,few,TRBV15,.,CATSRDPPGGVTYNEQFF,TGTGCCACCAGCAGAGATCCCCCCGGGGGAGTTACCTACAATGAGCAGTTCTTC
TRBJ2-2,once,TRBV25-1,TRBD2,CASKGLAGSTGELFF,TGTGCCAGCAAGGGACTAGCGGGATCCACCGGGGAGCTGTTTTTT
TRBJ1-5,few,TRBV27,.,CASSKETARHQPQHF,TGTGCCAGCAGCAAGGAGACAGCTCGACATCAGCCCCAGCATTTT
TRBJ2-7,once,TRBV7-2,TRBD2,CASSLVPSGRNPYEQYF,TGTGCCAGCAGCTTAGTCCCCAGCGGGAGAAATCCCTACGAGCAGTACTTC
TRBJ2-4,.,TRBV7-6,TRBD2,CASSLNSGGLAKNIQYF,TGTGCCAGCAGCTTAAATTCGGGGGGACTAGCCAAAAACATTCAGTACTTC
TRBJ1-5,.,TRBV30,.,CAWSIAGGGGGQPQHF,TGTGCCTGGAGTATTGCTGGGGGAGGAGGCGGACAGCCCCAGCATTTT
TRBJ2-3,.,TRBV2,TRBD2,CASSRYSGRTDTQYF,TGTGCCAGCAGTCGCTATAGCGGGCGGACAGATACGCAGTATTTT
TRBJ2-5,.,TRBV7-9,TRBD2,CASSLAGGLAGLGAQYF,TGTGCCAGCAGCTTAGCGGGAGGACTAGCGGGGCTCGGGGCCCAGTACTTC
TRBJ1-5,.,TRBV28,TRBD1,CASSGPGQGNQPQHF,TGTGCCAGCAGTGGCCCGGGACAGGGCAATCAGCCCCAGCATTTT
TRBJ2-1,.,TRBV7-2,.,CASSFHSLKSYNEQFF,TGTGCCAGCAGCTTCCACTCCCTCAAGTCCTACAATGAGCAGTTCTTC
TRBJ2-7,.,TRBV3-1/TRBV3-2,.,CASSPSQAKQYF,TGTGCCAGCAGCCCATCACAGGCGAAGCAGTACTTC
TRBJ2-1,.,TRBV3-1/TRBV3-2,TRBD2,CASSPLAGGPQFF,TGTGCCAGCAGCCCACTAGCGGGAGGGCCTCAGTTCTTC
TRBJ2-5,.,TRBV4-1,TRBD2,CASSQDPRRRGTSGETQYF,TGCGCCAGCAGCCAAGACCCCAGGAGAAGAGGGACTAGCGGAGAGACCCAGTACTTC
TRBJ2-6,.,TRBV11-2,TRBD1,CASTPGQGRFSGANVLTF,TGTGCCAGCACCCCCGGACAGGGTAGATTCTCTGGGGCCAACGTCCTGACTTTC
TRBJ2-7,.,TRBV27,.,CASSLLDSREQYF,TGTGCCAGCAGTTTATTGGACTCCCGAGAGCAGTACTTC
TRBJ1-5,.,TRBV28,TRBD1,CASSLQDRIRLYSNQPQHF,TGTGCCAGCAGTTTACAGGACAGGATCCGACTCTATAGCAATCAGCCCCAGCATTTT
TRBJ2-7,few,TRBV27,TRBD2,CASSNGLAGVDEQYF,TGTGCCAGCAGCAATGGGCTAGCGGGAGTTGACGAGCAGTACTTC
TRBJ2-7,.,TRBV7-8,.,CASSPLHERVNSYEQYF,TGTGCCAGCAGCCCGCTTCACGAGCGGGTCAACTCCTACGAGCAGTACTTC
TRBJ1-1,few,TRBV9,TRBD1,CASSADVGQGNTEAFF,TGTGCCAGCAGCGCCGACGTGGGACAGGGGAACACTGAAGCTTTCTTT
TRBJ1-5,few,TRBV19,.,CASSIRDSNQPQHF,TGTGCCAGTAGTATCAGGGATAGCAATCAGCCCCAGCATTTT
TRBJ2-7,.,TRBV3-1/TRBV3-2,.,CASSQGLEVSYEQYF,TGTGCCAGCAGCCAAGGACTAGAAGTTTCCTACGAGCAGTACTTC
TRBJ2-3,.,TRBV10-2,.,CASSDPPYTQYF,TGCGCCAGCAGTGACCCCCCCTATACGCAGTATTTT
TRBJ1-6,.,TRBV5-1,.,CASRPSIQGIESPLHF,TGCGCCAGCAGACCCTCGATTCAGGGAATAGAATCACCCCTCCACTTT
TRBJ2-7,.,TRBV12-3/TRBV12-4,.,CASRPHGQEQYF,TGTGCCAGCAGACCCCATGGGCAAGAGCAGTACTTC
TRBJ1-5,.,TRBV28,TRBD1,CASSLLPPGTDSNQPQHF,TGTGCCAGCAGTTTATTGCCCCCGGGGACAGATAGCAATCAGCCCCAGCATTTT
TRBJ1-1,.,TRBV18,.,CASSPNRNTEAFF,TGTGCCAGCTCACCCAACAGGAACACTGAAGCTTTCTTT
TRBJ1-1,.,TRBV18,TRBD1,CASSPTISGTGGYTEAFF,TGTGCCAGCTCACCTACGATATCCGGGACAGGGGGGTACACTGAAGCTTTCTTT
TRBJ2-3,.,TRBV19,TRBD2,CASSMRGAGVSAQYF,TGTGCCAGTAGTATGCGGGGGGCTGGGGTCTCGGCGCAGTATTTT
TRBJ1-2,.,TRBV19,.,CASSIGGDYGYTF,TGTGCCAGTAGTATTGGGGGCGACTATGGCTACACCTTC
TRBJ2-1,.,TRBV6-1,.,CASSEGGGYNEQFF,TGTGCCAGCAGTGAAGGGGGAGGCTACAATGAGCAGTTCTTC
TRBJ1-1,.,TRBV5-6,.,CASRYNRGDGLTEAFF,TGTGCCAGCAGATACAACCGGGGGGACGGACTCACTGAAGCTTTCTTT
TRBJ1-1,.,TRBV30,.,CAWSVGTNTEAFF,TGTGCCTGGAGTGTCGGTACGAACACTGAAGCTTTCTTT
TRBJ1-1,.,TRBV7-6,.,CASSLGTVNTEAFF,TGTGCCAGCAGCTTAGGGACTGTGAACACTGAAGCTTTCTTT
TRBJ2-7,.,TRBV6-6,TRBD1,CASTLGQGSTYEQYF,TGTGCCAGCACCCTGGGACAGGGAAGCACCTACGAGCAGTACTTC
TRBJ2-7,.,TRBV18,TRBD1,CASSPQGQNIEQYF,TGTGCCAGCTCACCCCAGGGACAGAACATCGAGCAGTACTTC
TRBJ1-6,.,TRBV2,.,CASTQGNNSPLHF,TGTGCCAGCACTCAGGGTAATAATTCACCCCTCCACTTT
TRBJ1-2,.,TRBV29-1,.,CSVDQASAGFRYGYTF,TGCAGCGTTGATCAGGCTTCGGCAGGTTTTCGGTATGGCTACACCTTC